This TCR beta chain stems from a study of T cell clonotyping in hematopoietic cell transplantation. Whole-study context: Pretransplant recipient samples were taken after cytoreduction.

With 4 bases removed from V and 8 bases from J, the gap between germline ends came to 11 bases. Germline V gene data show CDR1 as LNHDA and CDR2 as SQIVND (reference sequence). This CDR3 is 12 amino acids long. This clone was counted between two and nine times. Its antigen is still unknown. Sequenced by immunoSEQ multiplex PCR; TCRdb stores in-frame clones only, minus some. This sample has 15,000 to 20,000 clones, with 70% to 85% found just once. Time point denoted: recipient sample about 28 days before transplant, after cytoreduction. Recipient blood drawn about 28 days pretransplant and days 30, 100, 180 after. Findings and caveats of the study: Without cell sorting, CD4 versus CD8 contributions remain unresolved.

This TCR derives from a man in his fifties or sixties with acute myeloid leukemia. Some clones in this sample may be carry-over from other donors' samples. The sample consisted of peripheral blood mononuclear cells, taken before stem cell transplant. The V and J genes are TRBV19 and TRBJ1-2, with unresolved D. The CDR3 protein is CASSNSAGGYTF. In DNA, the CDR3 is TGTGCCAGTAGTAACTCTGCGGGGGGCTACACCTTC.